A selection of T cell receptor beta chains follows, all from one sample in a study of shared clonotypes between healthy human individuals. The assay was immunoSEQ multiplex PCR, and TCRdb's table has in-frame clones only and misses some. The sample shows fewer than 1.4 million clones, around 82% of them seen only once. Input material: memory CD4+ T cells from PBMCs. Receptors originate from a man aged 18 to 29 in good health. Some clones in this sample may be carry-over from other donors' samples. Both conserved end residues are part of each CDR3. D genes are given only for firm matches. The size entry is marked missing in some rows and otherwise reads once, few, many or a size class.

.	TRBJ1-1	.	TRBV6-1	CASSETAKNTEAFF	TGTGCCAGCAGTGAAACGGCAAAAAACACTGAAGCTTTCTTT
.	TRBJ2-3	.	TRBV9	CASSPQLKYITQYF	TGTGCCAGCAGCCCCCAACTGAAGTATATTACGCAGTATTTT
TRBD1	TRBJ2-7	.	TRBV15	CATSMTQGSGEQYF	TGTGCCACCAGCATGACACAGGGGTCGGGCGAGCAGTACTTC
TRBD1	TRBJ1-2	.	TRBV28	CASSLDRVGYTF	TGTGCCAGCAGTTTAGACAGGGTGGGCTACACCTTC
.	TRBJ2-1	few	TRBV7-9	CASSTVGSYNEQFF	TGTGCCAGCAGCACCGTTGGGTCCTACAATGAGCAGTTCTTC
TRBD1	TRBJ2-7	.	TRBV30	CAWSRGQGYEQYF	TGTGCCTGGAGTAGGGGACAGGGCTACGAGCAGTACTTC
TRBD2	TRBJ2-5	.	TRBV5-1	CASSSQRSGRVETQYF	TGCGCCAGCAGCTCCCAGAGGAGCGGGAGGGTCGAGACCCAGTACTTC
.	TRBJ2-1	few	TRBV5-1	CASSDLEGAIGEQFF	TGCGCCAGCAGCGATTTGGAGGGGGCTATCGGTGAGCAGTTCTTC
.	TRBJ2-3	few	TRBV7-3	CASSDTSTGFTDTQYF	TGTGCCAGCAGCGACACCTCAACAGGGTTCACAGATACGCAGTATTTT
TRBD2	TRBJ2-2	few	TRBV10-2	CASQLAGFATGELFF	TGCGCCAGCCAACTAGCGGGCTTTGCCACCGGGGAGCTGTTTTTT
TRBD1	TRBJ2-5	.	TRBV28	CASLTGNQETQYF	TGTGCCAGCTTGACAGGGAATCAAGAGACCCAGTACTTC
TRBD2	TRBJ2-7	.	TRBV5-1	CASSLTSGSSYEQYF	TGCGCCAGCAGCTTGACTAGCGGGAGCTCCTACGAGCAGTACTTC
TRBD2	TRBJ2-7	once	TRBV7-2	CASSLREAYEYEQYF	TGTGCCAGCAGCTTGCGGGAGGCCTACGAATACGAGCAGTACTTC
.	TRBJ1-1	once	TRBV27	CASSFKPPTEAFF	TGTGCCAGCAGTTTCAAGCCGCCCACTGAAGCTTTCTTT
TRBD1	TRBJ1-2	once	TRBV11-2	CASSSGQGAHGYTF	TGTGCCAGCAGCTCCGGACAGGGGGCGCATGGCTACACCTTC
TRBD1	TRBJ2-7	.	TRBV7-2	CASSLGRTGGAYEQYF	TGTGCCAGCAGCTTAGGTCGGACAGGGGGCGCGTACGAGCAGTACTTC
TRBD2	TRBJ2-7	.	TRBV4-2	CASSQESPAGGPYEQYF	TGTGCCAGCAGCCAAGAAAGCCCAGCGGGAGGGCCCTACGAGCAGTACTTC
.	TRBJ1-4	many	TRBV28	CASSLTLHRKKLFF	TGTGCCAGCAGTTTAACCCTCCACAGGAAAAAACTGTTTTTT
.	TRBJ2-3	.	TRBV27	CASREGRDTQYF	TGTGCCAGCAGGGAGGGGCGCGATACGCAGTATTTT
.	TRBJ1-5	.	TRBV28	CASSLSPKLRFNQPQHF	TGTGCCAGCAGTTTATCCCCCAAACTCAGGTTCAATCAGCCCCAGCATTTT
TRBD1	TRBJ2-3	once	TRBV9	CASSPRQGSTDTQYF	TGTGCCAGCAGCCCCCGACAGGGCAGCACAGATACGCAGTATTTT
.	TRBJ2-7	.	TRBV5-4	CASSLPGRGRYEQYF	TGTGCCAGCAGCTTGCCGGGCAGGGGGAGGTACGAGCAGTACTTC
TRBD2	TRBJ2-3	.	TRBV4-1	CASSQGETSGIVTDRQYF	TGCGCCAGCAGCCAAGGGGAGACTAGCGGGATTGTCACAGATAGGCAGTATTTT
.	TRBJ1-5	.	TRBV7-8	CASSPTRDAYSNQPQHF	TGTGCCAGCAGCCCCACCAGGGACGCCTATAGCAATCAGCCCCAGCATTTT
.	TRBJ2-5	.	TRBV28	CASSLRAGETQYF	TGTGCCAGCAGTTTGCGCGCAGGGGAGACCCAGTACTTC
TRBD2	TRBJ2-5	.	TRBV28	CASTPGGRAGTQYF	TGTGCCAGCACCCCTGGCGGGAGGGCCGGGACCCAGTACTTC
TRBD1	TRBJ1-1	.	TRBV11-2	CASSLTANRGPGPEAFF	TGTGCCAGCAGCTTAACGGCCAACAGGGGACCTGGCCCTGAAGCTTTCTTT
TRBD2	TRBJ2-1	few	TRBV5-4	CASSLVGLADNEQFF	TGTGCCAGCAGCTTGGTTGGACTAGCGGACAATGAGCAGTTCTTC